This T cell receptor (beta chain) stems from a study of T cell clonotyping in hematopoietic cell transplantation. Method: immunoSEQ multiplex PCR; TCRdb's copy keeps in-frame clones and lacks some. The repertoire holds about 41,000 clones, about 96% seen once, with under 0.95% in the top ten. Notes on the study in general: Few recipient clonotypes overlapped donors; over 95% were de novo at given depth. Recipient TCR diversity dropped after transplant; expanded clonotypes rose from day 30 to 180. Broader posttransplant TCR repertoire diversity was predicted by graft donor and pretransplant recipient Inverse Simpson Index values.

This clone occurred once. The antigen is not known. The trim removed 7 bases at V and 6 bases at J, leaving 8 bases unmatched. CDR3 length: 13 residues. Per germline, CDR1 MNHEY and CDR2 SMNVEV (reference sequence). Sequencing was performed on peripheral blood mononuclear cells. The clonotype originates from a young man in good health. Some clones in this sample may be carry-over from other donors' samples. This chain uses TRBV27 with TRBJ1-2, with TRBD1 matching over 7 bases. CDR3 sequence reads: CASTRQGGDGYTF. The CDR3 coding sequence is TGTGCCAGCACCAGACAGGGAGGAGATGGCTACACCTTC.